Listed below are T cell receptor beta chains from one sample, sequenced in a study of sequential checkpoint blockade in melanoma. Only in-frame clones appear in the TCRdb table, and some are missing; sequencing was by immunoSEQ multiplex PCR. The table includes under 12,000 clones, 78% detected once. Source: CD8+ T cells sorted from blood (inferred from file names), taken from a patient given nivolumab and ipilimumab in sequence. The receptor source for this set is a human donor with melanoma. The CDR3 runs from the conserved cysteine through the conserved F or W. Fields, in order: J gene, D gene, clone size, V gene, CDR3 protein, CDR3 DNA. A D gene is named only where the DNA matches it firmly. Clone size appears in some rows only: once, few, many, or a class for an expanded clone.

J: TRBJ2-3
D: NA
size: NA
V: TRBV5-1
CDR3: CASSFAGQSSF
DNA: TGCGCCAGCAGCTTCGCGGGACAGTCTAGTTTT

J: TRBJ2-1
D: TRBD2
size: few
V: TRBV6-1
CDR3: CASSELAGSYNEQFF
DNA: TGTGCCAGCAGTGAACTAGCGGGCTCCTACAATGAGCAGTTCTTC

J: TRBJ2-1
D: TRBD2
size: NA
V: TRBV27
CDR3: CASKGLAGGPMDEQFF
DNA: TGTGCCAGCAAAGGACTAGCGGGAGGGCCTATGGATGAGCAGTTCTTC

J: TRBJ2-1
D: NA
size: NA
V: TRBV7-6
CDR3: CASSPYGSGEQFF
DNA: TGTGCCAGCAGCCCGTATGGGAGCGGTGAGCAGTTCTTC

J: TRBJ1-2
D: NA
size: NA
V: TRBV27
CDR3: CASSPSVGGIGYTF
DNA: TGTGCCAGCAGTCCCTCCGTGGGGGGGATTGGCTACACCTTC

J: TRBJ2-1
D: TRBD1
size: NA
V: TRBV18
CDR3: CASSLTGYYNEQFF
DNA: TGTGCCAGCTCACTGACAGGGTACTACAATGAGCAGTTCTTC

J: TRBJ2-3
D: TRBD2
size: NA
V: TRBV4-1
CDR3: CASSQDSGGLASFPQYF
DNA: TGCGCCAGCAGCCAAGATAGTGGCGGACTAGCTTCCTTCCCGCAGTATTTT

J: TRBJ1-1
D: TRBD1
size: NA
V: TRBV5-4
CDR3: CASSLSGTGTEAFF
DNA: TGTGCCAGCAGCCTGAGTGGGACAGGGACTGAAGCTTTCTTT

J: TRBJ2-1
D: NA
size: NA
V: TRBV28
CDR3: CASSPPSGNEQFF
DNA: TGTGCCAGCAGTCCCCCGTCGGGGAATGAGCAGTTCTTC

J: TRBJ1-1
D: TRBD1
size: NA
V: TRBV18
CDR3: CASSPPDRGMNTEAFF
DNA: TGTGCCAGCTCACCACCGGACAGGGGCATGAACACTGAAGCTTTCTTT

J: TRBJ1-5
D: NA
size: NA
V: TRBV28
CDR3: CASSLLGGLGNQPQHF
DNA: TGTGCCAGCAGTTTATTGGGGGGGCTGGGCAATCAGCCCCAGCATTTT

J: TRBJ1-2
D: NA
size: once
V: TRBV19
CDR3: CATNYGGFGYTF
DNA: TGTGCCACCAATTACGGCGGCTTTGGCTACACCTTC

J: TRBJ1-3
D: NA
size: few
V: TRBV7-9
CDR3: CAIPKESSGNTIYF
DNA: TGTGCCATCCCCAAGGAGAGCTCTGGAAACACCATATATTTT

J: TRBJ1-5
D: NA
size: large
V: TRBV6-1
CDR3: CASSAAYRAQPQHF
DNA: TGTGCCAGCTCAGCAGCCTACAGGGCTCAGCCCCAGCATTTT

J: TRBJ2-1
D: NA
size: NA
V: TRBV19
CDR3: CASRSYNEQFF
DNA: TGTGCCAGTCGCTCCTACAATGAGCAGTTCTTC

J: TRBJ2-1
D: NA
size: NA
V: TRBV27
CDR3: CASRPTVGSGAYNEQFF
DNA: TGTGCCAGCAGGCCTACTGTGGGTAGCGGAGCCTACAATGAGCAGTTCTTC

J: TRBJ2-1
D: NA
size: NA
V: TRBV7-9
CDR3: CASSTPSSYNEQFF
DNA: TGTGCCAGCAGCACACCCAGCTCCTACAATGAGCAGTTCTTC

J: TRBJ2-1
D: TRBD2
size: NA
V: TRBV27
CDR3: CASSTGTSGYNEQFF
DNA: TGTGCCAGCAGTACCGGGACTAGCGGTTACAATGAGCAGTTCTTC

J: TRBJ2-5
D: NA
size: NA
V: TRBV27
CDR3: CASSVRGHLQETQYF
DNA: TGTGCCAGCAGTGTCCGTGGGCACCTCCAAGAGACCCAGTACTTC

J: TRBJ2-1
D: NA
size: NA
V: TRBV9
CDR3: CASSPSSRLEGNEQFF
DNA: TGTGCCAGCAGCCCAAGTTCTCGACTAGAAGGTAATGAGCAGTTCTTC

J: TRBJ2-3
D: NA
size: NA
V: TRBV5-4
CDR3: CASSHAGGHTVTDTQYF
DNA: TGTGCCAGCAGCCACGCAGGGGGGCACACGGTCACAGATACGCAGTATTTT

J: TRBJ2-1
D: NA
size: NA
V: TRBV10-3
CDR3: CAITIAGKGYNEQFF
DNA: TGTGCCATCACCATCGCGGGAAAGGGTTACAATGAGCAGTTCTTC

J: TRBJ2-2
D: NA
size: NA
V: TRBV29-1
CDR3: CSGGVGGTGELFF
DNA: TGCAGCGGGGGGGTTGGTGGGACCGGGGAGCTGTTTTTT

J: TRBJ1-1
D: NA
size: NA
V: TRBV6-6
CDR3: CASSYWPAGGTEAFF
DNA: TGTGCCAGCAGTTACTGGCCAGCCGGAGGGACTGAAGCTTTCTTT

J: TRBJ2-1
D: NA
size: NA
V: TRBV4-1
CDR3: CASSQEEEDEQFF
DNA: TGCGCCAGCAGCCAAGAGGAGGAGGATGAGCAGTTCTTC

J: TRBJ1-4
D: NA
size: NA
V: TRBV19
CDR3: CASSTGQSNEKLFF
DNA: TGTGCCAGTAGTACTGGACAGAGCAATGAAAAACTGTTTTTT

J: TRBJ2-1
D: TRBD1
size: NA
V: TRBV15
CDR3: CATSSRGQGFYNEQFF
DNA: TGTGCCACCAGCTCCCGGGGACAGGGGTTCTACAATGAGCAGTTCTTC

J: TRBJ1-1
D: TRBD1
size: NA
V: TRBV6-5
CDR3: CASSQTGVGTEAFF
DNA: TGTGCCAGCAGCCAGACAGGGGTCGGTACTGAAGCTTTCTTT

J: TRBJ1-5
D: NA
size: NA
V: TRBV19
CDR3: CASMEWTGGLNQPQHF
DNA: TGTGCCAGTATGGAGTGGACGGGAGGGCTGAATCAGCCCCAGCATTTT

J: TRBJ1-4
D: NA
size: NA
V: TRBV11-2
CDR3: CASSDGHYGKLFF
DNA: TGTGCCAGCAGCGACGGACACTATGGAAAACTGTTTTTT